This TCR beta chain was recovered during a study of blood T cell repertoires in COVID-19. As for the study in general: Material from acute and convalescent COVID-19 was sourced from the United States, Italy and Spain.

V lost 5 bases and J lost 1; bases outside the gene matches: 7. This CDR3 region has 16 residues. Germline CDR1 reads SGHAT; CDR2 reads FQNNGV. As originally analysed: Quantification of nucleated cells was approximated via reference gene primer amplification. Clones were sequenced by immunoSEQ multiplex PCR, and TCRdb holds only the in-frame ones, with some missing. V, J and clone size are those of that table, while D and trimming were read from the DNA. This sample has about 300,000 clones, with over 75% found just once. All enrollees were roughly 18 to 95 years old and from fewer than 25 US areas. This receptor was obtained from a man between 25 and 39 years old who had recovered from COVID-19. The sample consisted of PBMCs or T cells enriched from blood (not recorded which). The V call is TRBV11-2, the J call TRBJ2-3; TRBD2 matches 9 bases. The CDR3 DNA follows: TGTGCCAGCAGCCCAGGGATAGCGGGGGGCACAGATACGCAGTATTTT. Protein: CASSPGIAGGTDTQYF. The full variable domain, with the rest looked up from reference TRBV11-2 and TRBJ2-3, is EAGVAQSPRYKIIEKRQSVAFWCNPISGHATLYWYQQILGQGPKLLIQFQNNGVVDDSQLPKDRFSAERLKGVDSTLKIQPAKLEDSAVYLCASSPGIAGGTDTQYFGPGTRLTVL.